This T cell receptor (beta chain) was captured in a study of Tregs in tolerant kidney transplant recipients. On the study more broadly: The nonmyeloablative bone marrow transplants came from related graft donors, with transient mixed chimerism.

Its frequency marks this clone as medium-sized. Its specificity is unknown. Sequencing ends 3 residues short of the CDR3 end; the germline J gene provides the rest. The CDR3 has 15 amino acids. Germline CDR1 is MNHEY and CDR2 is SVGEGT. Trimming left V 0 bases short and J 6 bases short, with 15 bases between. Regarding the study as a whole: Tregs expanded with activated donor B cells seemed most donor-specific. Few patients were studied, so findings need validation in larger groups.

Profiling relied on immunoSEQ multiplex PCR, and the TCRdb table lists in-frame clones only, not all of them. The sample data list around 48,000 clones. Unstimulated Tregs (CD4+CD25+CD127-) and CD4+CD25- non-Tregs were sorted from PBMCs. This clonotype was obtained from a human donor who received a combined kidney and bone marrow transplant. The sequences come from CD4+ T cells from blood, collected before the transplant. The V call is TRBV6-2 or TRBV6-3, the J call TRBJ2-7; maybe TRBD1 (6 bases). The CDR3 is CASSYSTGSTFEQYF. The sequenced part of the CDR3 DNA is TGTGCCAGCAGTTACTCAACAGGGAGTACCTTCGAG.